This TCR beta chain stems from a study of blood T cell repertoires in COVID-19. Each participant's cohort was designated according to participant-reported clinical history. Two negative PCRs, clearance, or symptom resolution characterized the recovered Cohort 3 donors. Clones were read by immunoSEQ multiplex PCR, and TCRdb kept only the in-frame ones, dropping some. This table holds approximately 210,000 clones, 82% found once. V was clipped by 5 bases and J by 0 bases, with 10 bases between them. The CDR3 runs to 14 residues. CDR1 and CDR2 from the germline V gene are MNHEY and SVGEGT. The sequenced sample consisted of PBMCs or T cells enriched from blood (not recorded which). The receptor was derived from a woman aged 60-75 years who had recovered from COVID-19. The gene calls are TRBV6-2 or TRBV6-3 and TRBJ1-2, with a weak D call TRBD1 (6 bases). CDR3 sequence reads: CASSLDRSNYGYTF. CDR3 coding DNA: TGTGCCAGCAGTCTTGACAGGTCTAACTATGGCTACACCTTC.